This T cell receptor beta chain was captured in a study of shared clonotypes between healthy human individuals. Libraries were prepared by immunoSEQ multiplex PCR; TCRdb keeps only in-frame clonotypes and omits some of them. The sample shows about 870,000 clones, roughly 92% of them seen only once. This CDR3 region has 19 residues. Naive CD8 cells comprised CD45RO-negative, CCR7-positively selected cells, excluding terminally differentiated effector memory CD45RA+ cells. This receptor was taken from a man younger than 45 in good health. V and J are TRBV1 and TRBJ1-1; the D call TRBD1 from the table was never checked on the DNA. TRBV1 is shown as a pseudogene. The source material was naive CD8+ T cells sorted from blood. The CDR3 region has the DNA TGCACCAGCAGCCGCCGAAGGTTAGGACAGGGGGCGGGGAACACTGAAGCTTTCTTT. It specifies CTSSRRRLGQGAGNTEAFF.